This passage covers 3 T cell receptor beta chains from one sample sequenced in a study of blood T cell repertoires in COVID-19. This table comes from immunoSEQ multiplex PCR, and its TCRdb copy is limited to in-frame clones, with some not included. Counted here are over 100,000 clones, just under 85% occurring once; the ten biggest clones make up 8.5% to 10%. The sample comprised peripheral blood. These receptors were collected from a man in his forties with active or convalescent COVID-19.

CDR3 in DNA: TGCGCCAGCAGTGAACCGACTAGCGGGGTAGAGACCCAGTACTTC. Its protein product is CASSEPTSGVETQYF. V usage is TRBV10-2 and J usage is TRBJ2-5; TRBD2 aligns across 11 bases. The V segment lost 3 bases and the J segment 4 bases; nucleotides outside the gene matches: 4. CDR3 length: 15 amino acids. The germline gives CDR1 WSHSY, CDR2 SAAADI.

The chain combines TRBV7-9 with TRBJ2-6; 7 bases are shared with TRBD1. This CDR3 has 16 amino acids. CDR1 and CDR2 from the germline V gene are SEHNR and FQNEAQ (reference sequence). Trimming cost V 5 bases and J 4 bases; bases outside gene matches: 8. The CDR3 loop is CASSPQGSGGANVLTF. The CDR3 DNA is TGTGCCAGCAGCCCACAGGGGTCTGGGGGGGCCAACGTCCTGACTTTC. The whole variable domain, remainder taken from reference TRBV7-9 and TRBJ2-6, is DTGVSQNPRHKITKRGQNVTFRCDPISEHNRLYWYRQTLGQGPEFLTYFQNEAQLEKSRLLSDRFSAERPKGSFSTLEIQRTEQGDSAMYLCASSPQGSGGANVLTFGAGSRLTVL.

This clone was detected only a few times. The rearrangement joins TRBV3-1 (or the pseudogene TRBV3-2) to TRBJ1-1, with D maybe TRBD1 (5 bases). The germline V gene encodes CDR1 LGHDT and CDR2 YNNKEL (reference sequence). Trimming removed 0 bases at V and 3 bases at J, with 14 bases between. The CDR3 loop spans 16 amino acids. The CDR3 DNA reads as TGTGCCAGCAGCCAAGAAGGGGACTTATGGGACACTGAAGCTTTCTTT. This codes for CASSQEGDLWDTEAFF.